This passage covers 30 T cell receptor beta chains from one sample sequenced in a study of cytomegalovirus exposure and HLA in healthy donors. A multiplex PCR was run with 60 Vbeta primers and 13 Jbeta primers. Produced via immunoSEQ multiplex PCR; TCRdb's table is partial and in-frame only. The sample holds tens of thousands of clones; around 80% are singletons and the top ten take approximately 0.56%. Source material: PBMCs. The source is a man aged 25 to 40 in good health and CMV-seronegative.

The sample holds a few counts of this clone. This chain joins TRBV5-1 and TRBJ2-2; D unresolved. CDR3 size: 13 residues. Trimming shortened V by 0 bases and J by 3 bases, and 3 bases separated the two germline ends. In germline, CDR1 is SGHRS, CDR2 YFSETQ. The CDR3 coding sequence is TGCGCCAGCAGCTTGGCTGACACCGGGGAGCTGTTTTTT. Protein product: CASSLADTGELFF.

The chain uses TRBV5-1 and TRBJ1-5, with TRBD1 as a possible D gene (5 bases). Germline loops: CDR1 SGHRS, CDR2 YFSETQ. The CDR3 is 15 amino acids. Trimming stripped 0 bases from V and 4 bases from J, with 11 bases between. CDR3 nucleotides: TGCGCCAGCAGCTTGGGGGGCCGGGGGAATCAGCCCCAGCATTTT. Its translation is CASSLGGRGNQPQHF.

The chain employs TRBV6-4 and TRBJ2-1; D remains ambiguous. With 4 bases removed from V and 6 bases from J, the gap between germline ends came to 10 bases. The CDR3 contains 13 residues. Germline-derived CDR1 and CDR2 are MRHNA and SNTAGT. CDR3 coding DNA: TGTGCCAGCAGTGTATCTGCGAGCAATGAGCAGTTCTTC. This translates into CASSVSASNEQFF.

This chain uses TRBV7-2 with TRBJ2-5, with TRBD1 matching 10 bases. Germline trimming cut 3 bases from V and 5 bases from J; bases unmatched to any gene: 6. The CDR3 covers 15 residues. Germline V gene data show CDR1 as SGHTA and CDR2 as FQGNSA. In DNA, the CDR3 is TGTGCCAGCAGCTTCCGGGACAGGGGAGGGGAGACCCAGTACTTC. Its translation: CASSFRDRGGETQYF.

The chain has TRBV18 and TRBJ1-2; tentatively, D is TRBD1 (5 bases). Germline V gene data show CDR1 as KGHSH and CDR2 as LQKENI. This CDR3 has 13 amino acids. Trimming took off 2 bases at V and 3 bases at J, with 7 bases between the two ends. CDR3 nucleotides: TGTGCCAGCTCACCAGAGACAGACTATGGCTACACCTTC. Translation: CASSPETDYGYTF.

V gene TRBV2 combines with J gene TRBJ2-1; TRBD2 agrees at 8 bases. The CDR3 totals 15 residues. V lost 7 bases, J lost 5 bases, and 10 bases stayed unmatched. CDR1 and CDR2 from the germline V gene are SNHLY and FYNNEI. The CDR3 DNA is TGTGCCAGCAAGGATCCCAGACTAGCGAACAATGAGCAGTTCTTC. Amino acids: CASKDPRLANNEQFF.

This clone was counted a few times. The CDR3 DNA reads TGTGCCAGCAGTCCACAGGACCGGGAGACCCAGTACTTC. Encoded protein: CASSPQDRETQYF. The chain joins TRBV6-6 to TRBJ2-5, with a possible D match to TRBD1 (5 bases). Trimming removed 5 bases at V and 5 bases at J, with 12 bases between. The CDR3 covers 13 residues. Germline CDR1 and CDR2: MNHNY and SVGAGI (reference sequence).

This chain connects TRBV4-1 to TRBJ1-2; TRBD1 agrees at 7 bases. The CDR3 consists of 14 residues. In germline, CDR1 is MGHRA, CDR2 YSYEKL. With V trimmed by 5 bases and J by 5 bases, 8 bases remained unmatched. The CDR3 protein is CASSGTANRYGYTF. CDR3 DNA sequence: TGCGCCAGCAGCGGGACAGCGAATAGGTATGGCTACACCTTC.

V usage is TRBV7-2 and J usage is TRBJ1-2, with 7 bases aligning to TRBD1. Losses at the gene ends were 5 bases for V and 2 bases for J; bases not matched to a gene: 2. Per the germline V gene, CDR1 is SGHTA and CDR2 is FQGNSA. This CDR3 spans 13 amino acids. The CDR3 here is CASSQDRNYGYTF. For the CDR3, the DNA is TGTGCCAGCAGCCAGGACAGGAACTATGGCTACACCTTC.

The rearrangement links TRBV5-1 to TRBJ2-1; TRBD1 agrees at 7 bases. The CDR3 runs 13 residues. Per the germline V gene, CDR1 is SGHRS and CDR2 is YFSETQ. V was clipped by 3 bases and J by 7 bases; unmatched bases: 4. CDR3 bases: TGCGCCAGCAGCTATGACAGGGTAAATGAGCAGTTCTTC. Its protein product is CASSYDRVNEQFF.

The chain carries TRBV9 and TRBJ2-1; D not certain. The CDR3 runs 13 residues. CDR1 and CDR2 (germline): SGDLS, YYNGEE. V was trimmed by 1 base and J by 5 bases, leaving 7 bases between them. The CDR3 spells CASSVLEHNEQFF. For the CDR3, the DNA is TGTGCCAGCAGCGTACTAGAGCACAATGAGCAGTTCTTC.

The chain joins TRBV6-1 to TRBJ1-2, with 7 bases that match TRBD1. The V and J ends lost 3 bases and 7 bases, in that order; junction bases with no gene match: 5. The CDR3 is 13 amino acids. Germline CDR1 reads MNHNS; CDR2 reads SASEGT. The CDR3 DNA reads TGTGCCAGCAGTGATACAGGGGTATTTGGCTACACCTTC. Protein: CASSDTGVFGYTF.

V is TRBV7-3 and J is TRBJ1-1; 10 positions agree with TRBD1. The germline gives CDR1 SGHTA, CDR2 FQGTGA. The CDR3 is 14 amino acids. J was trimmed by 6 bases and V by 4 bases; bases with no gene match: 5. The CDR3 loop reads CASSSGQGVPEAFF. The CDR3 nucleotides read TGTGCCAGCAGCTCCGGACAGGGGGTCCCTGAAGCTTTCTTT.

A remark on this clone: A junction end diverges from the germline sequence, so it may reflect a read error. V and J are TRBV10-3 and TRBJ1-5, with 8 nucleotides matching TRBD1. In germline, CDR1 is ENHRY, CDR2 SYGVKD. The CDR3 spans 17 residues. CDR3 in amino acids: CATSRTGRERGNQPQHF. The CDR3 DNA follows: TGTGCCACCAGTAGGACAGGGCGTGAGCGGGGCAATCAGCCCCAGCATTTT.

This chain joins TRBV5-1 and TRBJ1-3; 7 nucleotides align to TRBD1. V lost 3 bases, J lost 6 bases, and 9 bases stayed unmatched. The CDR3 length is 15 residues. Germline V gene data show CDR1 as SGHRS and CDR2 as YFSETQ. This CDR3 is CASSSETGAENTIYF. The CDR3 nucleotides read TGCGCCAGCAGCTCTGAAACAGGGGCTGAAAACACCATATATTTT.

The gene calls are TRBV10-2 and TRBJ1-2; D unresolved. CDR3 size: 13 residues. The V gene lost 3 bases and the J gene lost 6 bases, with 11 bases spanning the gap. Germline V gene sequence: CDR1 WSHSY, CDR2 SAAADI. In DNA, the CDR3 is TGCGCCAGCAGTGAATTCCCGGGAAATGGCTACACCTTC. This translates into CASSEFPGNGYTF.

This clone was observed a handful of times. The CDR3 sequence is CASSQLRAGVTNEKLFF. The CDR3 DNA follows: TGCGCCAGCAGCCAACTAAGAGCGGGGGTAACTAATGAAAAACTGTTTTTT. The gene calls are TRBV4-1 and TRBJ1-4, with D possibly matching TRBD1 (5 bases). Trimming took 2 bases from V and 1 from J, leaving 14 bases between them. The CDR3 extends over 17 amino acids. Per the germline V gene, CDR1 is MGHRA and CDR2 is YSYEKL.

V is TRBV9 and J is TRBJ2-3; D unclear. V lost 0 bases, J lost 10 bases, and 9 bases lay in between. This CDR3 has 12 amino acids. Germline V CDR1 and CDR2: SGDLS, YYNGEE. Here the CDR3 reads CASSVAYDAQYF. The CDR3 DNA reads TGTGCCAGCAGCGTAGCCTACGATGCGCAGTATTTT.

This clone was counted a few times. The gene calls are TRBV19 and TRBJ1-1; TRBD1 matches 7 bases. The CDR3 is made up of 13 amino acids. Germline V gives CDR1 LNHDA, CDR2 SQIVND (reference sequence). The junction had 8 bases not matched to a gene; V was cut back by 5 bases and J by 8 bases. The CDR3 spells CASSLQTGIEAFF. DNA of the CDR3: TGTGCCAGTAGTCTTCAGACAGGGATCGAAGCTTTCTTT.

The V and J genes are TRBV5-6 and TRBJ1-5, with D perhaps TRBD1 (5 bases). Trimming left V 1 base short and J 2 bases short, with 16 bases between. Per germline, CDR1 SGHDT and CDR2 YYEEEE. CDR3 length: 17 residues. The DNA for the CDR3 is TGTGCCAGCAGCTTGAGGGGTGGGCAGGGTCGCAATCAGCCCCAGCATTTT. Protein sequence: CASSLRGGQGRNQPQHF. The entire variable domain, with the rest obtained from reference TRBV5-6 and TRBJ1-5, is as follows: DAGVTQSPTHLIKTRGQQVTLRCSPKSGHDTVSWYQQALGQGPQFIFQYYEEEERQRGNFPDRFSGHQFPNYSSELNVNALLLGDSALYLCASSLRGGQGRNQPQHFGDGTRLSIL.

The chain is built from TRBV7-3 and TRBJ1-1; unclear D gene. CDR3 length: 14 residues. Germline CDR1 is SGHTA and CDR2 is FQGTGA. Trimming stripped 2 bases from V and 9 bases from J, with 16 bases between. CDR3 DNA: TGTGCCAGCAGCTTACCTGGGCGAAGGGAGAAAGCTTTCTTT. This sequence encodes CASSLPGRREKAFF.

This clone was found a few times. This chain uses TRBV28 with TRBJ2-7; D is undetermined. This CDR3 spans 13 amino acids. V shed 3 bases and J shed 7 bases, with 13 bases lying between them. Germline assignment: CDR1 MDHEN and CDR2 SYDVKM. In DNA, the CDR3 is TGTGCCAGCAGTTTTATTGGTTCTGTGGAGCAGTACGTC. It specifies CASSFIGSVEQYV.

The rearrangement joins TRBV6-6 to TRBJ1-4; no reliable D call. The V and J ends lost 8 bases and 2 bases respectively, with 9 bases between them. Germline values: CDR1 MNHNY, CDR2 SVGAGI (reference sequence). This CDR3 has 13 residues. The CDR3 nucleotides read TGTGCCAGCCTTCGGAGCACTAATGAAAAACTGTTTTTT. Protein product: CASLRSTNEKLFF.

CDR3: CASSLEGAQTNTEAFF. CDR3 nucleotide sequence: TGTGCCAGCAGCTTGGAAGGGGCGCAGACCAACACTGAAGCTTTCTTT. The V gene is TRBV5-4, the J gene TRBJ1-1, with D maybe TRBD1 (5 bases). The CDR3 sequence is 16 residues long. CDR1 is SGHNT and CDR2 is YYREEE in the germline V gene (reference sequence). Trimming cost V 0 bases and J 2 bases, with 14 bases left between them.

The CDR3 coding sequence is TGTGCCAGCAGTGAAGATACAGTGTTGGGTCTTACCTATGGCTACACCTTC. This gives the protein CASSEDTVLGLTYGYTF. The chain uses TRBV6-1 and TRBJ1-2; D unclear. Germline lookup yields CDR1 MNHNS and CDR2 SASEGT. V gave up 1 base and J gave up 4 bases, with 19 bases separating them. The CDR3 covers 17 residues.

This clone has a handful of counts. This chain uses TRBV5-6 with TRBJ1-5, with D unclear. The length of the CDR3 is 14 residues. The germline gives CDR1 SGHDT, CDR2 YYEEEE. Between the trimmed V and J ends, which lost 0 bases and 3 bases, there was a span of 7 bases. CDR3 protein: CASSLGQINQPQHF. The CDR3 DNA reads TGTGCCAGCAGCTTGGGGCAGATCAATCAGCCCCAGCATTTT. Combining the CDR3 with reference TRBV5-6 and TRBJ1-5 gives the whole variable domain DAGVTQSPTHLIKTRGQQVTLRCSPKSGHDTVSWYQQALGQGPQFIFQYYEEEERQRGNFPDRFSGHQFPNYSSELNVNALLLGDSALYLCASSLGQINQPQHFGDGTRLSIL.

The chain is built from TRBV5-1 and TRBJ2-1; tentative D call: TRBD1 (5 bases). V was pared by 6 bases and J by 9 bases, with 10 bases between. The germline CDR1 and CDR2 sequences are SGHRS and YFSETQ. The CDR3 totals 11 residues. CDR3 in amino acids: CASTIDSEQFF. The CDR3 DNA reads as TGCGCCAGCACCATAGACAGTGAGCAGTTCTTC.

This rearrangement joins TRBV5-6 to TRBJ1-5, with 8 positions matching TRBD1. This CDR3 is 17 amino acids long. V lost 2 bases and J lost 7; bases outside the gene matches: 14. The V gene's germline CDR1 is SGHDT and CDR2 YYEEEE. DNA of the CDR3: TGTGCCAGCAGCTTAGCGGGACAGGCTTCAGTGGAGCAGCCCCAGCATTTT. This sequence encodes CASSLAGQASVEQPQHF. Using reference TRBV5-6 and TRBJ1-5 for the parts outside the CDR3, the full variable domain is DAGVTQSPTHLIKTRGQQVTLRCSPKSGHDTVSWYQQALGQGPQFIFQYYEEEERQRGNFPDRFSGHQFPNYSSELNVNALLLGDSALYLCASSLAGQASVEQPQHFGDGTRLSIL.

The V call is TRBV12-5, the J call TRBJ1-1; D ambiguous. The germline V gene has CDR1 LGHNT and CDR2 FRNRAP. V was trimmed by 0 bases and J by 8 bases, leaving 19 bases between them. The CDR3 has 16 residues. DNA for the CDR3: TGTGCTAGTGGTTTGGTACGTGGGCCGCTGAGGAGGGAAGCTTTCTTT. This codes for CASGLVRGPLRREAFF.

This clone was counted between two and nine times. The chain combines TRBV6-1 with TRBJ1-1; tentatively, D is TRBD1 (6 bases). The V gene lost 4 bases and the J gene lost 6 bases, with 18 bases spanning the gap. The CDR3 is 15 amino acids. Germline lookup yields CDR1 MNHNS and CDR2 SASEGT. The CDR3 here is CASSVDTGMGAEAFF. CDR3 nucleotides: TGTGCCAGCAGTGTCGATACAGGGATGGGCGCTGAAGCTTTCTTT.